The clone carrying this TCR beta chain was picked up many times. The antigen is unknown. One entry per CDR3 protein, called by TCRdb with MiXCR from the multiplex PCR reads. Found here are about 130,000 distinct CDR3 sequences, 20% to 25% of them singletons; the top ten hold 2% to 2.5%. The sample originates from a study of breast tumors, draining lymph nodes, adjacent tissues. Breast cancer patients provided tissue from their axillary draining lymph nodes. Study-level findings and limits: Luminal-like breast cancer showed significantly higher tumor–nontumor repertoire similarity than basal-like. Compared with lymph nodes, tumors were less diverse; compared with nontumor tissue, more. The data were judged consistent with most tumor T cells coming from lymph node and expanding in tumor.

The CDR3 contains 13 residues. Deletions cut 7 bases from V and 7 bases from J, with 14 bases between. Germline V gene data show CDR1 as LNHDA and CDR2 as SQIVND (reference sequence). The J gene is TRBJ1-5, the V gene TRBV19; a possible D gene is TRBD1 (5 bases). Material for sequencing was axillary lymph node tissue. The TCR was taken from a female donor with breast cancer. Some clones in this sample may be carry-over from other donors' samples. CDR3 bases: TGTGCCAGTACTGGGACGGCAAGGCAGCCCCAGCATTTT. This sequence encodes CASTGTARQPQHF.